This T cell receptor beta chain was recorded in a study of blood T cell repertoires in COVID-19. About the study: Acute and convalescent COVID-19 samples came from the United States, Italy and Spain.

The method was immunoSEQ multiplex PCR; TCRdb's version includes in-frame clones alone and lacks a portion of them. The repertoire holds 300,000 or so clones, with 75% to 90% as singletons. After removal of 6 bases from V and 6 bases from J, the junction contained 11 bases not matched to a gene. The CDR3 spans 15 residues. Germline CDR1 and CDR2: MNHEY and SVGAGI. This TCR was recovered from a woman between 40 and 55 years old with acute or convalescent COVID-19. V gene TRBV6-5 combines with J gene TRBJ2-3; 8 bases map to TRBD2. Sequenced sample: peripheral blood. The CDR3 DNA sequence: TGTGCCAGCAGCCCCCGGGGTAGCGGGGTGGATACGCAGTATTTT. Its protein is CASSPRGSGVDTQYF.